This T cell receptor (beta chain) derives from a study of CD8 T cells in ankylosing spondylitis. The study's findings and limits: In peripheral blood, disease-linked CD8+ clones occurred at relatively low frequencies. Made up of under 10 highly homologous variants, a TCR beta motif appeared characteristic of ankylosing spondylitis blood.

This clonotype was seen many times. Antigen specificity is unknown. V gave up 3 bases and J gave up 4 bases; unmatched junction bases: 5. This CDR3 has 14 residues. Scientists made TCR beta libraries using quantitative 5'-RACE with molecular barcodes. Each CDR3 protein gets one entry after TCRdb re-called the 5' RACE reads with MiXCR. The data show about 130,000 distinct CDR3 sequences, roughly 8.8% seen once. The sequencing input was blood, either unsorted or a sorted T cell fraction (not recorded which). V gene TRBV12-3 or TRBV12-4 combines with J gene TRBJ2-5, with 7 bases that match TRBD2. This TCR was recovered from a male donor with ankylosing spondylitis or in good health (not recorded which). The CDR3 region has the DNA TGTGCCAGCAGTTTCGGAGCGGGAACAGAGACCCAGTACTTC. It codes for CASSFGAGTETQYF.